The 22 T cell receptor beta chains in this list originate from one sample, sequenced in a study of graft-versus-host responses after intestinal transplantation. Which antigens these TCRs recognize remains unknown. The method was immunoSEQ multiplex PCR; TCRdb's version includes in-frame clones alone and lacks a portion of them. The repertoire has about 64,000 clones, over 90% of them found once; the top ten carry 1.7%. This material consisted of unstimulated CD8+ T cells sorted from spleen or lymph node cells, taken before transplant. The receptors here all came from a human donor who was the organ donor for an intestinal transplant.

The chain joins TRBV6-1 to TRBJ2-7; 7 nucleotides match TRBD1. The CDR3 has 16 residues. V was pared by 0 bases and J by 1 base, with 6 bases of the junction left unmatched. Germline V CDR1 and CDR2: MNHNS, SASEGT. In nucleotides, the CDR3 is TGTGCCAGCAGTGAAGCTACCGGGACAGAGTCCTACGAGCAGTACTTC. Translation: CASSEATGTESYEQYF.

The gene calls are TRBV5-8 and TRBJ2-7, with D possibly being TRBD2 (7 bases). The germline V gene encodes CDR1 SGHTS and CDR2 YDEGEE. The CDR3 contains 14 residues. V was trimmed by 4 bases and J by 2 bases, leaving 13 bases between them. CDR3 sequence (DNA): TGTGCCAGCAGCCCGGGGGGCTCCGCCTACGAGCAGTACTTC. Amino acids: CASSPGGSAYEQYF.

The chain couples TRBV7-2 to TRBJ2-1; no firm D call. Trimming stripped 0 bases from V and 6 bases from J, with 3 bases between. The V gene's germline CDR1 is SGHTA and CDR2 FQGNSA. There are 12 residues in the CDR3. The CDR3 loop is CASSLARNEQFF. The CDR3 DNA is TGTGCCAGCAGCTTAGCGCGCAATGAGCAGTTCTTC.

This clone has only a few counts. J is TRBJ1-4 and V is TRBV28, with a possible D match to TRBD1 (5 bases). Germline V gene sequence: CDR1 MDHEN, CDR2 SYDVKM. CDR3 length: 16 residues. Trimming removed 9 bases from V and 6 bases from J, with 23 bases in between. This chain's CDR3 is CASPPRQGLNHEKLFF. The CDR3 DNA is TGTGCCAGTCCCCCTCGGCAGGGATTAAACCATGAAAAACTGTTTTTT.

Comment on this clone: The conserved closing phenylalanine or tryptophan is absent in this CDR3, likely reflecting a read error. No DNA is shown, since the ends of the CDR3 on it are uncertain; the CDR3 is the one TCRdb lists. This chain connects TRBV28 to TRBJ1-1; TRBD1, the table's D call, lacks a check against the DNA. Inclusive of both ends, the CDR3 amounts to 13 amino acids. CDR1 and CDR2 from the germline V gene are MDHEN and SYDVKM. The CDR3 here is CASSSLVRGLPFV.

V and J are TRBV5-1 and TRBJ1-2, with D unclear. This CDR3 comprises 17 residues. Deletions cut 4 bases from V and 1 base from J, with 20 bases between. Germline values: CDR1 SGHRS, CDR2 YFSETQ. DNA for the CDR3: TGCGCCAGCAGCCCGCCAGGTACTTCCGGATTTAACTATGGCTACACCTTC. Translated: CASSPPGTSGFNYGYTF.

The CDR3, as DNA: TGTGCCATCAGTGAGTCATCTGCGGGAGAAGTCAACAATGAGCAGTTCTTC. It encodes CAISESSAGEVNNEQFF. The V and J genes are TRBV10-3 and TRBJ2-1; 7 bases are shared with TRBD2. The CDR3 has 17 amino acids. The germline V gene has CDR1 ENHRY and CDR2 SYGVKD. Unmatched junction bases numbered 10, after V lost 0 bases and J lost 5 bases.

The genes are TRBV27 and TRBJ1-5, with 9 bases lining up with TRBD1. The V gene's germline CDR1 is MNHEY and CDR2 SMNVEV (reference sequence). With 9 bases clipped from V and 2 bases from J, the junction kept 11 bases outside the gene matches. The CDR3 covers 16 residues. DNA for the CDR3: TGTGCCAGTAAACTACAGGGGGCGGGGGGCAATCAGCCCCAGCATTTT. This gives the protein CASKLQGAGGNQPQHF.

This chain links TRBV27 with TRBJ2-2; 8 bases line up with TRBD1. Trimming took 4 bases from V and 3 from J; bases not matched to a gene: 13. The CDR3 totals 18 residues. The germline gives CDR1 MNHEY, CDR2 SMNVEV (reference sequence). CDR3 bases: TGTGCCAGCAGTTCCCAGGACAGGGAAGGGTGGGACACCGGGGAGCTGTTTTTT. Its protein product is CASSSQDREGWDTGELFF.

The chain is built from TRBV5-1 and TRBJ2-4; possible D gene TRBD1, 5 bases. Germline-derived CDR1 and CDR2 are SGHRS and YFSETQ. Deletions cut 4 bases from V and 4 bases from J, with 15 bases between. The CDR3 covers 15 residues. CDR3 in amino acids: CASSPMLGPKNIQYF. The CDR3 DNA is TGCGCCAGCAGCCCCATGCTGGGGCCAAAAAACATTCAGTACTTC. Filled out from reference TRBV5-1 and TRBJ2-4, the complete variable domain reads KAGVTQTPRYLIKTRGQQVTLSCSPISGHRSVSWYQQTPGQGLQFLFEYFSETQRNKGNFPGRFSGRQFSNSRSEMNVSTLELGDSALYLCASSPMLGPKNIQYFGAGTRLSVL.

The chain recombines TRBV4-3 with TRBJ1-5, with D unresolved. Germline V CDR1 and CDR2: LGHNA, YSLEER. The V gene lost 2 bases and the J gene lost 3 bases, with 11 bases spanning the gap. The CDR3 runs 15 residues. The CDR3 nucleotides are TGCGCCAGCAGCCAACTAACCGGGTTCAATCAGCCCCAGCATTTT. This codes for CASSQLTGFNQPQHF.

The CDR3 DNA is TGTGCCAGCAGCGTAATGAGCGAAGATGAGCAGTTCTTC. This codes for CASSVMSEDEQFF. The chain combines TRBV9 with TRBJ2-1; D is ambiguous. The CDR3 extends over 13 amino acids. Germline V gives CDR1 SGDLS, CDR2 YYNGEE. Trimming shortened V by 1 base and J by 8 bases, and 10 bases separated the two germline ends.

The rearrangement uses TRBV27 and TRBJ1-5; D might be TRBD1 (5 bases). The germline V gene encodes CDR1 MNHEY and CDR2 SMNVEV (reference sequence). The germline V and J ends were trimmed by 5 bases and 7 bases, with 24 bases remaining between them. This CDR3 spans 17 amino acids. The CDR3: CASSAVSSTVLAQPQHF. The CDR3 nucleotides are TGTGCCAGCAGTGCAGTCTCCTCGACAGTTTTAGCCCAGCCCCAGCATTTT.

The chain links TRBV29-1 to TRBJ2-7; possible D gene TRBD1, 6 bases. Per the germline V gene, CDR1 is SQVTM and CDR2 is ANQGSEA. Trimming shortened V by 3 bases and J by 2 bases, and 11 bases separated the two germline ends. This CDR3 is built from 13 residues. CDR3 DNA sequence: TGCAGCGTTGATGGGGGCACCCCCTACGAGCAGTACTTC. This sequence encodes CSVDGGTPYEQYF.

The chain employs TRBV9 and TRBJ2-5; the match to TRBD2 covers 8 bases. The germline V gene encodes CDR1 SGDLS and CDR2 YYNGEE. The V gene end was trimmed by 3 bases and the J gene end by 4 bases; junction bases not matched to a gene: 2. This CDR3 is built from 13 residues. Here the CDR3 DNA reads TGTGCCAGCAGCGCGGGGGGGCTAGAGACCCAGTACTTC. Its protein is CASSAGGLETQYF.

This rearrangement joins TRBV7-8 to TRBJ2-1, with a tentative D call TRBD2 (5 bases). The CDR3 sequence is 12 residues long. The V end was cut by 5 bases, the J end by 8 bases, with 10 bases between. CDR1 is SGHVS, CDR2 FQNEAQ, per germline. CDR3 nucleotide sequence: TGTGCCAGCAGCCGTACGGAGGATGAGCAGTTCTTC. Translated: CASSRTEDEQFF. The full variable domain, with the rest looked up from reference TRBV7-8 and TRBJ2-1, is GAGVSQSPRYKVAKRGQDVALRCDPISGHVSLFWYQQALGQGPEFLTYFQNEAQLDKSGLPSDRFFAERPEGSVSTLKIQRTQQEDSAVYLCASSRTEDEQFFGPGTRLTVL.

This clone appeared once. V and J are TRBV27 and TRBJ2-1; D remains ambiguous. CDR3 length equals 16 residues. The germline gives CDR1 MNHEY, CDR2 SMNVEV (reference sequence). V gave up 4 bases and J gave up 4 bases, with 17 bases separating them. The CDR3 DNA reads TGTGCCAGCAGTTCCTCGGTAACGGAGCGTTACAATGAGCAGTTCTTC. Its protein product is CASSSSVTERYNEQFF.

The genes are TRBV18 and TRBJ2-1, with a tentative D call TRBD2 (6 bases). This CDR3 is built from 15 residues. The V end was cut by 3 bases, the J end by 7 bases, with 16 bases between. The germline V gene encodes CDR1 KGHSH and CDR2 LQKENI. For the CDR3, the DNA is TGTGCCAGCTCACCTCCTAGGAGGAGGGAAAATGAGCAGTTCTTC. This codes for CASSPPRRRENEQFF.

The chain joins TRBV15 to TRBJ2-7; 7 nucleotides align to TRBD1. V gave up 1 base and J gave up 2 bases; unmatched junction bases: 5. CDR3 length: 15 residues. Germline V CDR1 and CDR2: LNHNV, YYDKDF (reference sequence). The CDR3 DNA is TGTGCCACCAGCAGAGGCCCGGGACAGACCTACGAGCAGTACTTC. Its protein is CATSRGPGQTYEQYF.

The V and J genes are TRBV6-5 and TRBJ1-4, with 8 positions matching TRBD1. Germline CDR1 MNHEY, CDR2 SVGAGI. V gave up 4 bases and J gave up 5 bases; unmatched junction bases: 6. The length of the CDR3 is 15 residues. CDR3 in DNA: TGTGCCAGCAGTTGGCACCGGGACAGGAATGAAAAACTGTTTTTT. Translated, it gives CASSWHRDRNEKLFF.

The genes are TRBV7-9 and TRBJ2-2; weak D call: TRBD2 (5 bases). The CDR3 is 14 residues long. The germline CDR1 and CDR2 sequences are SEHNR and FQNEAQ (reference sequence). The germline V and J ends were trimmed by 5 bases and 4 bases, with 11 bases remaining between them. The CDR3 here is CASSRSSSTGELFF. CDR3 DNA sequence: TGTGCCAGCAGCCGATCTAGCAGCACCGGGGAGCTGTTTTTT.

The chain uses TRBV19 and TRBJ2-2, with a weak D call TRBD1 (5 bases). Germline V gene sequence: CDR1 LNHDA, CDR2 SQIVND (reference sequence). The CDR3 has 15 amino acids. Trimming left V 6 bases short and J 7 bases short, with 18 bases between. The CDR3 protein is CASRLSSRGSGELFF. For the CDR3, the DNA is TGTGCCAGTAGGCTCTCTTCTAGGGGCAGCGGGGAGCTGTTTTTT. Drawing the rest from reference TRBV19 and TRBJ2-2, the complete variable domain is DGGITQSPKYLFRKEGQNVTLSCEQNLNHDAMYWYRQDPGQGLRLIYYSQIVNDFQKGDIAEGYSVSREKKESFPLTVTSAQKNPTAFYLCASRLSSRGSGELFFGEGSRLTVL.